The 22 T cell receptor beta chains presented below share a single source sample, sequenced in a study. TCRdb reprocessed the RT-PCR reads with MiXCR, giving one entry per CDR3 protein. The sample yields several thousand distinct CDR3 sequences, roughly 34% seen once. Sequenced input: memory CD4+ T cells from salivary gland. The receptor source for this set is a female donor with primary Sjogren's syndrome.

This clonotype occurred once. This chain links TRBV7-9 with TRBJ2-1; a weak D match, TRBD1 (6 bases). V was trimmed by 5 bases and J by 10 bases, leaving 15 bases between them. There are 13 residues in the CDR3. Germline V gene lookup returns CDR1 SEHNR and CDR2 FQNEAQ (reference sequence). CDR3 sequence reads: CASSKQGVGEQFF. CDR3 DNA: TGTGCCAGCAGCAAACAGGGAGTCGGGGAGCAGTTCTTC.

Relative to its sample, this clonotype is medium-sized. This chain joins TRBV7-2 and TRBJ2-1, with D unclear. The CDR3 totals 15 residues. Trimming shortened V by 2 bases and J by 0 bases, and 8 bases separated the two germline ends. CDR1 and CDR2 from the germline V gene are SGHTA and FQGNSA. CDR3 sequence (DNA): TGTGCCAGCAGCTTACAGGTTGGCTCCTACAATGAGCAGTTCTTC. Protein sequence: CASSLQVGSYNEQFF.

By share, this clonotype counts as large. The rearrangement joins TRBV20-1 to TRBJ1-6; 7 nucleotides agree with TRBD1. The germline CDR1 and CDR2 sequences are DFQATT and SNEGSKA (reference sequence). Trimming cost V 6 bases and J 10 bases; bases outside gene matches: 9. The CDR3 has 13 amino acids. The CDR3 DNA reads as TGCAGTGCCATTGACAGGGCGAACTCACCCCTCCACTTT. Translation: CSAIDRANSPLHF.

This clonotype qualifies as medium-sized (0.01 to 0.1%). The rearrangement uses TRBV5-4 and TRBJ2-1; 10 bases are shared with TRBD1. After removal of 5 bases from V and 4 bases from J, the junction contained 6 bases not matched to a gene. The CDR3 has 15 residues. Germline V lookup: CDR1 SGHNT, CDR2 YYREEE (reference sequence). The CDR3 reads CASSRPGQGYNEQFF. Here the CDR3 DNA reads TGTGCCAGCAGTCGCCCGGGACAGGGGTACAATGAGCAGTTCTTC.

Sample share makes this clonotype medium-sized. The chain is built from TRBV20-1 and TRBJ1-2; tentative D call: TRBD1 (5 bases). The CDR3 runs 13 residues. The germline gives CDR1 DFQATT, CDR2 SNEGSKA (reference sequence). V lost 5 bases and J 7 bases, leaving 17 bases between the germline ends. The CDR3 sequence: CSAPLPGRSGYTF. CDR3 nucleotides: TGCAGTGCTCCTCTCCCAGGGAGAAGTGGCTACACCTTC.

V is TRBV3-1 and J is TRBJ2-2; D may be TRBD1 or TRBD2 (5 bases each). V lost 1 base and J 2 bases, leaving 14 bases between the germline ends. Germline V gene data show CDR1 as LGHDT and CDR2 as YNNKEL (reference sequence). The CDR3 has 17 amino acids. This CDR3 reads CASSQVLGPPNTGELFF. The CDR3 coding sequence is TGTGCCAGCAGCCAAGTTCTGGGACCCCCAAACACCGGGGAGCTGTTTTTT.

Sample share makes this clonotype medium-sized. The chain joins TRBV7-2 to TRBJ2-1; tentatively, D is TRBD2 (6 bases). Germline CDR1 reads SGHTA; CDR2 reads FQGNSA. The CDR3 contains 15 residues. The V gene lost 5 bases and the J gene lost 4 bases, with 15 bases spanning the gap. The CDR3 region is CASSPWTTLYNEQFF. The CDR3 coding sequence is TGTGCCAGCAGCCCGTGGACTACTCTGTACAATGAGCAGTTCTTC. The full variable domain, its missing parts supplied by reference TRBV7-2 and TRBJ2-1, is GAGVSQSPSNKVTEKGKDVELRCDPISGHTALYWYRQSLGQGLEFLIYFQGNSAPDKSGLPSDRFSAERTGGSVSTLTIQRTQQEDSAVYLCASSPWTTLYNEQFFGPGTRLTVL.

Relative to its sample, this clonotype is medium-sized. This chain joins TRBV3-1 and TRBJ1-1; a weak D match, TRBD1 (6 bases). Germline V gene sequence: CDR1 LGHDT, CDR2 YNNKEL (reference sequence). V was pared by 4 bases and J by 5 bases, with 14 bases between. There are 14 residues in the CDR3. CDR3 amino acids: CASSLPQGGTEAFF. DNA of the CDR3: TGTGCCAGCAGCCTCCCACAGGGTGGGACTGAAGCTTTCTTT.

The rearrangement joins TRBV4-3 to TRBJ2-1; D is possibly TRBD2 (7 bases). Trimming left V 8 bases short and J 8 bases short, with 16 bases between. The V gene's germline CDR1 is LGHNA and CDR2 YSLEER. The CDR3 spans 13 residues. CDR3 coding DNA: TGCGCCAGCCGCGGAGGGGGGGGCGATGAGCAGTTCTTC. Protein: CASRGGGGDEQFF.

In its sample, this clonotype is medium-sized (0.01 to 0.1%). This chain uses TRBV7-8 with TRBJ2-3; 9 bases are shared with TRBD2. This CDR3 has 20 amino acids. The germline CDR1 and CDR2 sequences are SGHVS and FQNEAQ. The V and J ends lost 2 bases and 2 bases, in that order; junction bases with no gene match: 17. Here the CDR3 reads CASSLKPPGSSGGPTDTQYF. The CDR3 DNA sequence: TGTGCCAGCAGCTTAAAACCCCCCGGCTCGAGCGGGGGGCCCACAGATACGCAGTATTTT. Variable domain in full (rest from reference TRBV7-8 and TRBJ2-3): GAGVSQSPRYKVAKRGQDVALRCDPISGHVSLFWYQQALGQGPEFLTYFQNEAQLDKSGLPSDRFFAERPEGSVSTLKIQRTQQEDSAVYLCASSLKPPGSSGGPTDTQYFGPGTRLTVL.

By its share, this clonotype is medium-sized (0.01 to 0.1%). The rearrangement joins TRBV28 to TRBJ2-1, with 7 nucleotides matching TRBD2. The CDR3 consists of 14 residues. The trim removed 0 bases at V and 6 bases at J, leaving 2 bases unmatched. Germline CDR1 and CDR2: MDHEN and SYDVKM. CDR3: CASSLWASGNEQFF. In DNA form, the CDR3 reads TGTGCCAGCAGTTTATGGGCTAGCGGCAATGAGCAGTTCTTC.

By proportion, this clonotype is medium-sized. The J gene is TRBJ2-2, the V gene TRBV12-3 or TRBV12-4, with D perhaps being TRBD1 or TRBD2 (5 bases each). Deletions cut 1 base from V and 8 bases from J, with 11 bases between. The CDR3 loop spans 14 amino acids. The CDR3 DNA reads TGTGCCAGCAGTTTAGGTTTCTGGGGGGGGGAGCTGTTTTTT. Translating gives CASSLGFWGGELFF.

This clonotype is medium-sized in the sample. V and J are TRBV7-9 and TRBJ2-3; TRBD1 agrees at 10 bases. Germline V CDR1 and CDR2: SEHNR, FQNEAQ (reference sequence). J lost 5 bases, V lost 5 bases, and 10 bases had no gene match. This CDR3 is 16 amino acids long. The DNA of the CDR3 is TGTGCCAGCAGCCCCGCGGGGGACAGGGGCAGAGATACGCAGTATTTT. Translation gives CASSPAGDRGRDTQYF.

The chain joins TRBV9 to TRBJ1-1; TRBD1 matches at 9 bases. The V gene end was trimmed by 2 bases and the J gene end by 7 bases; junction bases not matched to a gene: 0. The CDR3 runs 12 residues. Germline loops: CDR1 SGDLS, CDR2 YYNGEE. CDR3 sequence (DNA): TGTGCCAGCAGCGTGGGACAGGGTGAAGCTTTCTTT. Encoded protein: CASSVGQGEAFF.

Concerning this clonotype itself: A read error is possible here, since a much larger clone lies one base away. The chain joins TRBV4-1 to TRBJ1-5; D unresolved. Germline CDR1 is MGHRA and CDR2 is YSYEKL. This CDR3 contains 12 residues. V lost 3 bases to trimming and J lost 7 bases, with 7 bases between them. The CDR3 reads CASSQPEQPQHF. Written as DNA, the CDR3 is TGCGCCAGCAGCCAGCCAGAGCAGCCCCAGCATTTT.

Sample share makes this clonotype medium-sized (0.01 to 0.1%). The J gene is TRBJ2-4, the V gene TRBV14; D ambiguous. Trimming stripped 3 bases from V and 5 bases from J, with 8 bases between. The CDR3 has 13 residues. CDR1 is SGHDN and CDR2 is FVKESK in the germline V gene. The CDR3 spells CASSQARQNIQYF. CDR3 coding DNA: TGTGCCAGCAGCCAGGCTAGGCAAAACATTCAGTACTTC.

In its sample, this clonotype ranks as medium-sized (0.01 to 0.1%). The chain couples TRBV12-3 or TRBV12-4 to TRBJ2-7; the D gene is possibly TRBD1 (6 bases). CDR3 length: 14 amino acids. Trimming removed 4 bases at V and 4 bases at J, with 14 bases between. For the CDR3, the DNA is TGTGCCAGCAGTTACCGGGACACCCGATACGAGCAGTACTTC. The encoded protein is CASSYRDTRYEQYF.

The rearrangement joins TRBV4-3 to TRBJ2-4; the match to TRBD2 covers 9 bases. From germline, CDR1 is LGHNA and CDR2 YSLEER. The CDR3 is made up of 19 amino acids. The V gene end was trimmed by 0 bases and the J gene end by 5 bases; junction bases not matched to a gene: 14. The CDR3 nucleotides are TGCGCCAGCAGCCAAGAAGGGACTAGCAGCCAGGCTAGGCAAAACATTCAGTACTTC. Amino acid sequence: CASSQEGTSSQARQNIQYF.

J is TRBJ2-5 and V is TRBV20-1; no reliable D call. CDR1 DFQATT and CDR2 SNEGSKA come from the germline V gene (reference sequence). Trimming removed 3 bases from V and 7 bases from J, with 18 bases in between. CDR3 length: 14 residues. The CDR3 DNA reads TGCAGTGCTAGCCTCAGTTACTACCGTGGGACCCAGTACTTC. It specifies CSASLSYYRGTQYF.

In its sample, this clonotype was seen many times. The J gene is TRBJ2-7, the V gene TRBV18; D call uncertain. V dropped 4 bases and J dropped 7 bases, with 14 bases sitting between them. The CDR3 is 13 amino acids. From germline, CDR1 is KGHSH and CDR2 LQKENI. The CDR3, as DNA: TGTGCCAGCTCACGGACGTCCTCCTGGGAGCAGTACGTC. Translation gives CASSRTSSWEQYV.

In its sample, this clonotype ranks as medium-sized. The genes are TRBV7-3 and TRBJ2-2, with 9 bases matching TRBD1. Losses at the gene ends were 5 bases for V and 6 bases for J; bases not matched to a gene: 7. CDR1 SGHTA and CDR2 FQGTGA come from the germline V gene. The length of the CDR3 is 15 residues. The CDR3 protein is CASSRQGVLSGELFF. Here the CDR3 DNA reads TGTGCCAGCAGCAGACAGGGGGTATTATCCGGGGAGCTGTTTTTT.

There are many counts of this clonotype. The chain links TRBV30 to TRBJ1-5; 7 bases agree with TRBD1. The CDR3 extends over 13 amino acids. Germline V gene sequence: CDR1 GTSNPN, CDR2 SVGIG (reference sequence). V shed 1 base, J shed 5 bases, and the junction held 2 bases outside the gene matches. Written as DNA, the CDR3 is TGTGCCTGGAGTGCCAGGGGGTATCAGCCCCAGCATTTT. This translates into CAWSARGYQPQHF.